This T cell receptor beta chain came from a study of cytomegalovirus exposure and HLA in healthy donors. The PCR ran on 60 Vbeta and 13 Jbeta primers. The protocol was immunoSEQ multiplex PCR, while the TCRdb copy is restricted to in-frame clones and leaves out a portion. The sample comprises roughly 180,000 clones, 60% to 80% of which are singletons, and over 12% rests with the top ten. J was trimmed by 6 bases and V by 2 bases; bases with no gene match: 1. Germline V gives CDR1 GTSNPN, CDR2 SVGIG (reference sequence). The CDR3 runs to 12 residues. The rearrangement uses TRBV30 and TRBJ1-5; the match to TRBD1 covers 7 bases. The sequenced sample was PBMCs. This TCR derives from a man aged 45-60 years in good health and CMV-seropositive. CDR3 nucleotides: TGTGCCTGGAGTACAGGGGTTCAGCCCCAGCATTTT. Residues: CAWSTGVQPQHF.